One and the same sample provided the 11 T cell receptor beta chains below, sequenced in a study of OX40 agonist ivuxolimab in advanced cancers. Clones were read by immunoSEQ multiplex PCR, and TCRdb kept only the in-frame ones, dropping some. This table has about 68,000 clones, about 91% appearing once. The sample consisted of CD4+ or CD8+ T cells sorted from blood, taken in a trial of the OX40 agonist ivuxolimab. The origin of the receptors is an adult with an advanced solid tumor such as melanoma, head and neck, liver or kidney cancer.

V gene TRBV28 combines with J gene TRBJ1-1, with D hard to call. V lost 2 bases and J 0 bases, leaving 1 base between the germline ends. CDR3 length equals 12 residues. CDR1 is MDHEN, CDR2 SYDVKM, per germline. Written as DNA, the CDR3 is TGTGCCAGCAGTTTACTGAACACTGAAGCTTTCTTT. This codes for CASSLLNTEAFF.

The rearrangement links TRBV27 to TRBJ1-1, with 7 positions matching TRBD1. This CDR3 is 13 amino acids long. The ends lost 5 bases at V and 7 bases at J; junction bases unmatched: 7. Germline V gene data show CDR1 as MNHEY and CDR2 as SMNVEV (reference sequence). The CDR3 nucleotides are TGTGCCAGCAGTAACCGACAGGGAATTGAAGCTTTCTTT. It encodes CASSNRQGIEAFF.

This sequence joins TRBV18 and TRBJ1-2; no clear D. Germline loops: CDR1 KGHSH, CDR2 LQKENI. The CDR3 extends over 14 amino acids. The ends were cut back, 2 bases at V and 5 bases at J, with 12 bases in the middle. For the CDR3, the DNA is TGTGCCAGCTCACCAGGCTCAAACCAATATGGCTACACCTTC. This encodes CASSPGSNQYGYTF.

With respect to this clone: At the DNA level, this CDR3 is encoded by other sequences in the same sample as well. The chain recombines TRBV14 with TRBJ2-1; D not certain. The ends were cut back, 1 base at V and 3 bases at J, with 7 bases in the middle. The CDR3 has 14 residues. CDR1 is SGHDN and CDR2 is FVKESK in the germline V gene. The CDR3 nucleotides are TGTGCCAGCAGCCAAGGTAGTATCTACAATGAGCAGTTCTTC. Translating it yields CASSQGSIYNEQFF.

This chain connects TRBV5-4 to TRBJ1-1; D possibly corresponds to TRBD1 (5 bases). CDR3 length equals 15 residues. The germline CDR1 and CDR2 sequences are SGHNT and YYREEE (reference sequence). The V and J ends lost 4 bases and 5 bases respectively, with 18 bases between them. The CDR3: CASSLDLRGGTEAFF. The CDR3 DNA follows: TGTGCCAGCAGCCTCGACTTGAGGGGAGGAACTGAAGCTTTCTTT. Filled out from reference TRBV5-4 and TRBJ1-1, the complete variable domain reads ETGVTQSPTHLIKTRGQQVTLRCSSQSGHNTVSWYQQALGQGPQFIFQYYREEENGRGNFPPRFSGLQFPNYSSELNVNALELDDSALYLCASSLDLRGGTEAFFGQGTRLTVV.

This chain joins TRBV11-2 and TRBJ2-3, with a tentative D call TRBD2 (6 bases). Trimming took off 1 base at V and 2 bases at J, with 10 bases between the two ends. The CDR3 is 15 amino acids. CDR1 is SGHAT and CDR2 is FQNNGV in the germline V gene. CDR3 nucleotide sequence: TGTGCCAGCAGCTTAGTGGCGGGACCCACAGATACGCAGTATTTT. As protein: CASSLVAGPTDTQYF.

This clone appeared once. The J gene is TRBJ2-1, the V gene TRBV6-5; perhaps TRBD2 as D (6 bases). The CDR3 extends over 15 amino acids. The germline CDR1 and CDR2 sequences are MNHEY and SVGAGI. Trimming took off 3 bases at V and 0 bases at J, with 9 bases between the two ends. As DNA, the CDR3 is TGTGCCAGCAGTTATAGCGGCAACTCCTACAATGAGCAGTTCTTC. Protein: CASSYSGNSYNEQFF.

This chain links TRBV5-1 with TRBJ2-2, with TRBD1 matching over 7 bases. Germline CDR1 reads SGHRS; CDR2 reads YFSETQ. The junction had 7 bases not matched to a gene; V was cut back by 0 bases and J by 2 bases. The CDR3 has 17 amino acids. This CDR3 is CASSLGDRPLNTGELFF. The DNA of the CDR3 is TGCGCCAGCAGCTTGGGGGACAGACCTCTCAACACCGGGGAGCTGTTTTTT.

The chain uses TRBV9 and TRBJ2-5, with 11 bases matching TRBD2. Germline loops: CDR1 SGDLS, CDR2 YYNGEE. This CDR3 region has 14 residues. With 3 bases clipped from V and 3 bases from J, the junction kept 1 base outside the gene matches. CDR3 coding DNA: TGTGCCAGCAGCGCGGGACTAGCGGAAGAGACCCAGTACTTC. It specifies CASSAGLAEETQYF.

This clone showed up just a few times. The rearrangement joins TRBV23-1 to TRBJ1-1, with D possibly matching TRBD1 (5 bases). TRBV23-1 is marked as an open reading frame, function uncertain. The CDR3 runs to 13 residues. V lost 4 bases and J 7 bases, leaving 13 bases between the germline ends. CDR3 sequence: CASSLRRGGEAFF. The CDR3 DNA reads as TGCGCCAGCAGTCTCAGGAGGGGAGGTGAAGCTTTCTTT.

This chain uses TRBV15 with TRBJ2-1, with 7 bases identical to TRBD2. The CDR3 totals 13 residues. Germline lookup yields CDR1 LNHNV and CDR2 YYDKDF (reference sequence). Germline trimming cut 8 bases from V and 7 bases from J; bases unmatched to any gene: 8. CDR3 nucleotide sequence: TGTGCCACCGGAGGGAGGGAGCGGAATGAGCAGTTCTTC. Residues: CATGGRERNEQFF.